This T cell receptor beta chain was captured in a study of blood T cell repertoires in COVID-19. This clone showed up just a few times. Trimming took 7 bases from V and 5 from J; bases not matched to a gene: 7. CDR1 and CDR2 (germline): SNHLY, FYNNEI. The CDR3 runs to 13 residues. Sequenced by immunoSEQ multiplex PCR; TCRdb stores in-frame clones only, minus some. The sample records about 330,000 clones, about 90% being singletons. The source material was PBMCs or T cells enriched from blood (not recorded which). This receptor was obtained from a woman in her 30s who had recovered from COVID-19. The rearrangement joins TRBV2 to TRBJ2-5, with 7 bases matching TRBD2. DNA of the CDR3: TGTGCCAGCAAATGGAGAGCGGGGGAGACCCAGTACTTC. This codes for CASKWRAGETQYF.